Included here is one T cell receptor beta chain sequence, with context. Its cognate antigen is unknown. The study recruited hyperthyroidism patients aged 18 to 65 who were newly diagnosed, under 2 months' duration. Uncontrolled infections, pregnancy, lactation or other autoimmune diseases led to patient exclusion. RNA served as the template for amplifying TCR beta CDR3 regions. First-round RT-PCR used HTBI primers; second-round multiplex PCR followed. A single record per CDR3 protein comes from TCRdb applying MiXCR to the multiplex PCR reads. The sample has 500,000 to 700,000 distinct CDR3 sequences; about 35% are singletons. Germline CDR1 reads SEHNR; CDR2 reads FQNEAQ (reference sequence). The CDR3 consists of 14 residues. Trimming removed 5 bases at V and 7 bases at J, with 17 bases between. These data originate in a study of Graves' ophthalmopathy and Graves' hyperthyroidism. Study results and limitations: This model predicted ophthalmopathy progression (sensitivity roughly 64%, specificity roughly 72%). Blood also contained most of the expanded thyroid clonotypes above 0.001 frequency.

This receptor was obtained from an adult man with Graves' hyperthyroidism. The sequencing sample was made of peripheral blood or thyroid tissue (not recorded which). This rearrangement joins TRBV7-9 to TRBJ1-2; TRBD1 is a possible D gene (5 bases). CDR3 DNA sequence: TGTGCCAGCAGCCCGGGACTAGAATCGGGTGGCTACACCTTC. Protein product: CASSPGLESGGYTF.